Listed here is a single T cell receptor (beta chain). No antigen is known for it. Germline loops: CDR1 MNHEY, CDR2 SVGEGT. Unmatched junction bases numbered 9, after V lost 6 bases and J lost 2 bases. The CDR3 is made up of 15 amino acids. TCR alpha and TCR beta cDNA libraries carrying sample barcodes and UMIs came from 5'RACE with constant-segment primers. TCRdb passed the 5' RACE reads through MiXCR, listing each CDR3 protein once. The sample carries approximately 300,000 distinct CDR3 sequences, around 15% recorded once. This entry comes from a study of T-cell memory formation after mild COVID-19. Overall study: For the most part, TCR clusters were specific to one donor. Overall study results and limits: Whether second-wave clones peaking at day 37 were SARS-CoV-2 specific went unconfirmed.

This sequence joins TRBV6-2 or TRBV6-3 and TRBJ2-7; TRBD1 matches 8 bases. The sequence was obtained from a man aged 18 to 30 who had mild COVID-19 (a few samples of this study predate the infection). Cell type and time point are not known. Sequencing input: PBMCs or a T cell subset sorted from them (not recorded which). The CDR3: CASRSTGGITYEQYV. CDR3 in DNA: TGTGCCAGCAGGTCAACAGGGGGAATTACCTACGAGCAGTACGTC.